This TCR beta chain was sequenced during a study of blood T cells in healthy people across ages. Notes on the study in general: Long-lived donors carried more naive CD4+ cells and greater diversity than aged donors.

The CDR3 runs 17 residues. For the second PCR, which ran for about 7 to 11 cycles, a sample-barcoded 5' primer and a J-beta primer mix were used. Carrying 12 random nucleotides, a template-switch adaptor labeled each individual cDNA molecule. Individual samples furnished no less than 2.5 million CDR3-containing paired-end reads apiece. A single record per CDR3 protein comes from TCRdb applying MiXCR to the 5' RACE reads. The table records 1.5 million to 2 million distinct CDR3 sequences, about 31% of them present only once. For this clonotype: Its antigen is still unknown.

This clonotype was sampled from a woman aged 30 to 39 in good health. This sequence joins TRBV21-1 and TRBJ2-3; TRBD1, the table's D call, lacks a check against the DNA. TRBV21-1 is tagged as a pseudogene. Sequenced: blood. CDR3 amino acids: CASSKNRQGNWTDTQYF. Here the CDR3 DNA reads TGTGCCAGCAGCAAAAACCGACAGGGCAATTGGACAGATACGCAGTATTTT.